This T cell receptor beta chain emerged from a study of blood T cell repertoires in COVID-19. V lost 4 bases to trimming and J lost 5 bases; unmatched junction nucleotides: 5. The germline gives CDR1 SEHNR, CDR2 FQNEAQ (reference sequence). CDR3 length equals 14 residues. Clones were read by immunoSEQ multiplex PCR, and TCRdb kept only the in-frame ones, dropping some. Among approximately 300,000 clones listed, just over 85% were seen once. Material: PBMCs or T cells enriched from blood (not recorded which). This TCR was recovered from a woman younger than 35 who had recovered from COVID-19. The chain carries TRBV7-9 and TRBJ1-5, with TRBD1 identical over 7 bases. The CDR3 sequence: CASSSGTAYQPQHF. The DNA for the CDR3 is TGTGCCAGCAGCTCCGGGACAGCTTATCAGCCCCAGCATTTT.